This T cell receptor (beta chain) was observed in a study of T cells in Graves' hyperthyroidism and ophthalmopathy (dated 2019 in TCRdb). Turning to the overall study: Peripheral blood was collected at initial diagnosis, before any treatment. For training and testing, the roughly 93 patients in the discovery cohort were randomly divided in a 7:3 ratio. The paper reports TCR Vbeta CDR3 sequencing of some 140 peripheral blood samples: around 45 ophthalmopathy, under 80 hyperthyroidism and about 17 progressor patients. In addition, the study compared T-cell repertoires in thyroid tissue and in blood from five or six Graves' hyperthyroidism patients. Prospective prediction of ophthalmopathy was tested in an independent validation cohort consisting of fewer than 20 hyperthyroidism patients and approximately 16 patients who later progressed to ophthalmopathy. After sampling, hyperthyroidism patients received methimazole starting at 30 mg daily, and ophthalmopathy patients received high-dose intravenous methylprednisolone. TCR V-J signatures able to tell the groups apart were searched for in a discovery cohort of 95 to 100 patients, of whom around 43 had Graves' ophthalmopathy and 57 had stable Graves' hyperthyroidism. General study outcomes and caveats: Ophthalmopathy was separated from stable hyperthyroidism by a 13 V-J signature model, with over 85% sensitivity and about 84% specificity obtained in cross-validation and 80%/75% obtained in testing. Most expanded thyroid clonotypes (frequency above 0.001) were also detected in blood, a finding suggesting that blood repertoires may reflect thyroid immune responses. No statistical method was used to set the sample size in advance, and investigators knew the group allocation. During validation, the model predicted progression to ophthalmopathy a median of approximately 6.5 months ahead of onset, with just under 71% sensitivity and 72.22% specificity.

This clonotype was counted ten times or more. The antigen this receptor binds is unknown. No much larger clone is present one base from it, and per-base qualities are unavailable. The germline V gene (reference sequence) supplies CDR1 MNHEY and CDR2 SMNVEV. Here V drops 6 bases and J drops 0 bases, and the junction holds 13 bases not matched to any gene. The CDR3 starts with the cysteine, ends with the phenylalanine, and has 17 residues. The retained sequence is limited to the CDR3, 51 bases, with the frame set at the first base. Ophthalmopathy patients had moderately to severely active disease, with a Clinical Activity Score of 3 or more, a NOSPECS grade of 4 or more, and a disease duration of less than 3 months. Exclusion was applied to patients with uncontrolled infections, other autoimmune diseases, pregnancy or lactation. Clinical symptoms, serum thyroxine and TRAb, thyroid ultrasound, and orbital computed tomography formed the basis for the diagnoses. PBMCs were separated from 10 ml of fresh peripheral blood using Ficoll-Paque density gradient centrifugation. Total RNA was extracted using Trizol reagent, and RNA quality was assessed on an Agilent 2100 Bioanalyzer.

Amplification of TCR beta CDR3 regions was carried out from RNA transcripts. For the first round of RT-PCR on the TCR CDR3, the HTBI primer set was used together with the Qiagen OneStep RT-PCR kit. Libraries were constructed in a second round of multiplex PCR, after which size selection and purification were carried out. The libraries were sequenced on an Illumina HiSeq2000 using paired-end 100 bp reads. Turning to the authors' computational methods: SOAPnuke was used to process the raw data, with reads discarded if the reads contained adapters or uncalled bases, had a mean Phred below 15, or lacked an exact constant-primer or identifier match. COPE v1.2.5 was used to merge high-quality paired reads, and clonotypes were defined as unique nucleotide sequences. Clonotypes were aligned to IMGT TRBV, TRBD and TRBJ reference segments using MiTCR v1.1. Only V-J combinations with frequency above 0.0001, covering about 99% of repertoires, were analysed. A TCS score was defined as the ratio between F50 (clonal expansion) and ExV (chaos), using BLOSUM62-based TCRdist between CDR3 peptides within each V-J. Welch's t-statistics and random forest reduced 500 to 650 V-J features to roughly 13, which were used in a naive Bayes classifier (R e1071). Clones were called with MiXCR by TCRdb after fastp trimmed the public reads at Q25, and only in-frame beta chains were retained. Here each entry gathers all rows of one CDR3 protein and keeps the most common genes and DNA. It is TCRdb's table, rather than the study itself, that gives the V and J calls and clone size. Within this sample are 620,000 or so distinct CDR3 sequences, with approximately 14% of them counted one time only. The ten largest clones add up to around 13% of the sample.

This chain is built from TRBV27 and TRBJ1-2, and 7 junction bases match TRBD1. The clonotype was recovered from a woman in her 50s with Graves' ophthalmopathy. Sample: blood. The CDR3 loop reads CASRSIYRDRTNYGYTF. The sequenced DNA: TGTGCCAGCAGGTCTATCTACCGGGACAGAACTAACTATGGCTACACCTTC.